These 20 T cell receptor beta chains came from one sample sequenced in a study of spatial heterogeneity in lung cancer. Described time point: sample taken at primary tumor resection. Sequencing covered unsorted whole RNA taken from tumor, nontumor lung or frozen PBMC. MiXCR, applied by TCRdb to the 5' RACE reads, yields one record per CDR3 protein. The data hold around 50,000 distinct CDR3 sequences, with roughly 7.6% observed a single time. The source material was PBMCs, sampled at surgery. The receptors here all came from a female donor with early-stage non-small cell lung cancer.

This chain uses TRBV6-5 with TRBJ2-7, with TRBD2 matching 9 bases. The germline CDR1 and CDR2 sequences are MNHEY and SVGAGI. J was trimmed by 11 bases and V by 6 bases; bases with no gene match: 14. CDR3 length: 14 residues. The CDR3 bases are TGTGCCAGCAGGCCGGGACTAGCAACTCAGGGGAAGTACTTC. Translation gives CASRPGLATQGKYF.

The CDR3 DNA follows: TGTGCCAGCAGCCAGGGGTTAAATAAACACTCTGGGGCCAACGTCCTGACTTTC. It specifies CASSQGLNKHSGANVLTF. V gene TRBV3-1 combines with J gene TRBJ2-6; no firm D call. CDR1 is LGHDT and CDR2 is YNNKEL in the germline V gene (reference sequence). CDR3 length: 18 amino acids. The V gene lost 3 bases and the J gene lost 0 bases, with 15 bases spanning the gap.

This clonotype was seen a few times. The CDR3 coding sequence is TGTGCCAGCAGCTTAGGTAGCGGGGAGACGCAGTATTTT. Its protein product is CASSLGSGETQYF. The chain employs TRBV7-3 and TRBJ2-3; TRBD2 aligns across 8 bases. CDR1 is SGHTA and CDR2 is FQGTGA in the germline V gene. This CDR3 has 13 amino acids. Germline trimming cut 2 bases from V and 9 bases from J; bases unmatched to any gene: 4.

The rearrangement joins TRBV5-1 to TRBJ2-3; TRBD1 matches 7 bases. The length of the CDR3 is 15 residues. The junction had 2 bases not matched to a gene; V was cut back by 1 base and J by 0 bases. Germline CDR1 and CDR2: SGHRS and YFSETQ. The CDR3 is CASSLTGDSTDTQYF. The CDR3 nucleotides are TGCGCCAGCAGCTTGACAGGGGACAGCACAGATACGCAGTATTTT.

V usage is TRBV6-2 or TRBV6-3 and J usage is TRBJ1-5, with D possibly TRBD1 on 5 matching bases. The CDR3 extends over 17 amino acids. Germline CDR1 is MNHEY and CDR2 is SVGEGT. V was pared by 2 bases and J by 5 bases, with 19 bases between. The CDR3 region is CASSYGAPGPLDQPQHF. CDR3 nucleotides: TGTGCCAGCAGTTACGGCGCCCCAGGGCCTCTTGATCAGCCCCAGCATTTT.

In this sample, this clonotype turned up many times. The chain joins TRBV7-2 to TRBJ2-3; either TRBD1 or TRBD2 may supply D (6 bases each). The germline V gene has CDR1 SGHTA and CDR2 FQGNSA. This CDR3 has 16 residues. V lost 0 bases to trimming and J lost 1 base, with 11 bases between them. CDR3 in amino acids: CASSLARGAGTDTQYF. The CDR3 DNA sequence: TGTGCCAGCAGCTTAGCGAGGGGGGCGGGCACAGATACGCAGTATTTT.

This clonotype has more than one count but fewer than ten. V is TRBV7-2 and J is TRBJ1-4, with a tentative D call TRBD1 (6 bases). V was pared by 2 bases and J by 5 bases, with 15 bases between. The CDR3 sequence is 16 residues long. Looked up from germline, CDR1 is SGHTA and CDR2 is FQGNSA. CDR3 in amino acids: CASSLNSRTVNEKLFF. The CDR3 DNA sequence: TGTGCCAGCAGCTTAAATTCGAGGACAGTGAATGAAAAACTGTTTTTT.

The V call is TRBV6-2 or TRBV6-3, the J call TRBJ2-2; weak D call: TRBD2 (6 bases). The CDR3 length is 13 residues. V shed 6 bases and J shed 6 bases, with 11 bases lying between them. Germline V CDR1 and CDR2: MNHEY, SVGEGT. CDR3 nucleotide sequence: TGTGCCAGCAGAATCGCGGGGCCCGGGGAGCTGTTTTTT. It encodes CASRIAGPGELFF.

The sample holds many counts of this clonotype. V gene TRBV30 combines with J gene TRBJ1-1, with 10 bases that match TRBD1. This CDR3 has 15 residues. V was clipped by 4 bases and J by 1 base; unmatched bases: 6. Germline values: CDR1 GTSNPN, CDR2 SVGIG (reference sequence). The CDR3 here is CAWNRQGAWNTEAFF. The CDR3 DNA is TGTGCCTGGAATCGACAGGGGGCTTGGAACACTGAAGCTTTCTTT.

This clonotype was found a few times. V is TRBV7-3 and J is TRBJ2-6; 9 nucleotides align to TRBD1. The CDR3 contains 18 residues. Germline-derived CDR1 and CDR2 are SGHTA and FQGTGA. The V gene end was trimmed by 5 bases and the J gene end by 0 bases; junction bases not matched to a gene: 8. The CDR3, as DNA: TGTGCCAGCAGCCGAGGGACAGGGATCAACTCTGGGGCCAACGTCCTGACTTTC. Its translation: CASSRGTGINSGANVLTF.

This clonotype was seen repeatedly, ten times or more. The chain employs TRBV7-9 and TRBJ2-5, with no clear D. CDR3 length equals 17 residues. Between the trimmed V and J ends, which lost 5 bases and 4 bases, there was a span of 23 bases. Germline loops: CDR1 SEHNR, CDR2 FQNEAQ (reference sequence). The CDR3 bases are TGTGCCAGCAGCGATGGGGTCTGGGGTGAGGTTGCAGAGACCCAGTACTTC. Its translation: CASSDGVWGEVAETQYF.

This clonotype has a count of ten or more. The rearrangement links TRBV7-9 to TRBJ2-5; 8 bases line up with TRBD1. CDR3 length: 16 residues. Unmatched junction bases numbered 9, after V lost 5 bases and J lost 1 base. Per the germline V gene, CDR1 is SEHNR and CDR2 is FQNEAQ (reference sequence). The CDR3 DNA reads TGTGCCAGCAGCACCACGGACAGGGTAGGCCAAGAGACCCAGTACTTC. Translated: CASSTTDRVGQETQYF.

The chain joins TRBV29-1 to TRBJ1-5; tentative D call: TRBD1 (5 bases). The CDR3 extends over 13 amino acids. With 3 bases removed from V and 2 bases from J, the gap between germline ends came to 8 bases. CDR1 and CDR2 (germline): SQVTM, ANQGSEA. CDR3 sequence: CSVEPRGNQPQHF. For the CDR3, the DNA is TGCAGCGTTGAGCCCAGGGGCAATCAGCCCCAGCATTTT.

This clonotype has only a few counts. The CDR3 loop is CASSYGTDGNIQYF. CDR3 in DNA: TGTGCCAGCAGTTATGGTACAGATGGGAACATTCAGTACTTC. This chain joins TRBV6-2 or TRBV6-3 and TRBJ2-4; D not resolved. V was clipped by 3 bases and J by 7 bases, with 13 bases between them. The CDR3 totals 14 residues. CDR1 is MNHEY and CDR2 is SVGEGT in the germline V gene.

The gene calls are TRBV3-1 and TRBJ1-2, with D possibly being TRBD1 (6 bases). This CDR3 spans 15 amino acids. Trimming removed 4 bases at V and 8 bases at J, with 20 bases between. Germline assignment: CDR1 LGHDT and CDR2 YNNKEL (reference sequence). This CDR3 reads CASSPALGGGRGYTF. As DNA, the CDR3 is TGTGCCAGCAGCCCTGCTTTGGGCGGGGGCCGAGGCTACACCTTC.

Many counts were recorded for this clonotype. This chain uses TRBV20-1 with TRBJ2-3, with 11 positions matching TRBD2. In germline, CDR1 is DFQATT, CDR2 SNEGSKA (reference sequence). The CDR3 totals 14 residues. The junction had 4 bases not matched to a gene; V was cut back by 4 bases and J by 4 bases. CDR3 nucleotide sequence: TGCAGTGCTAATAGCGGGGGGGCCGCAGATACGCAGTATTTT. Translation: CSANSGGAADTQYF.

This clonotype was observed a handful of times. The chain employs TRBV6-1 and TRBJ1-5; no clear D. The CDR3 extends over 16 amino acids. Per the germline V gene, CDR1 is MNHNS and CDR2 is SASEGT. Trimming removed 1 base from V and 0 bases from J, with 10 bases in between. CDR3: CASSEEVANSNQPQHF. The CDR3 DNA reads TGTGCCAGCAGTGAAGAGGTGGCAAATAGCAATCAGCCCCAGCATTTT.

The table lists this clonotype with a few counts. This chain uses TRBV20-1 with TRBJ2-5; 8 bases are a match to TRBD1. CDR1 is DFQATT and CDR2 is SNEGSKA in the germline V gene (reference sequence). The CDR3 totals 14 residues. J was trimmed by 2 bases and V by 5 bases; bases with no gene match: 7. CDR3 bases: TGCAGTGCTGCCAGACAGGGGAGACAAGAGACCCAGTACTTC. This translates into CSAARQGRQETQYF.

The chain combines TRBV5-1 with TRBJ2-3; no clear D gene. Trimming took 0 bases from V and 5 from J, leaving 16 bases between them. Germline values: CDR1 SGHRS, CDR2 YFSETQ. There are 16 residues in the CDR3. CDR3 sequence reads: CASSLVGDLSIDTQYF. The CDR3 DNA reads TGCGCCAGCAGCTTGGTGGGTGACCTATCCATAGATACGCAGTATTTT.

This clonotype was observed many times. The V call is TRBV6-2 or TRBV6-3, the J call TRBJ1-1; D is ambiguous. Deletions cut 7 bases from V and 2 bases from J, with 11 bases between. Germline V gene lookup returns CDR1 MNHEY and CDR2 SVGEGT. The CDR3 is made up of 13 amino acids. CDR3 in DNA: TGTGCCAGCATCCACCCGGGTAACACTGAAGCTTTCTTT. Translation: CASIHPGNTEAFF.